The sequence of this T cell receptor beta chain was determined in a study of Ad26.COV2.S vaccination and SARS-CoV-2 variants. Specified treatment: roughly 20 received Ad26.COV2.S at low or high dose, single or two shots; roughly 5 received placebo; per-sample allocation not given. Sampling was performed 63 days after the first vaccine or placebo injection. Donor was an adult aged 18-55 years in Boston. The CDR3 is made up of 16 amino acids. Between the trimmed V and J ends, which lost 0 bases and 8 bases, there was a span of 16 bases. CDR1 is LGHNA and CDR2 is YNFKEQ in the germline V gene. This clone has a single count. TCRdb's copy holds only in-frame clones and misses some; the assay was immunoSEQ multiplex PCR. The repertoire consists of about 680,000 clones, with around 92% occurring once and the leading ten covering about 1.5%.

The chain employs TRBV4-2 and TRBJ1-4, with D tentatively TRBD1 (6 bases). The clonotype was recovered from a person aged 18-60 years who received the Ad26.COV2.S COVID-19 vaccine or a placebo. Material: peripheral blood, obtained in a trial of Ad26.COV2.S vaccine versus placebo. The CDR3 nucleotides read TGTGCCAGCAGCCAAGATAGGGGGGGAAACGAAGAAAAACTGTTTTTT. Its translation is CASSQDRGGNEEKLFF.